A single sample is the source of the 19 T cell receptor beta chains below, sequenced in a study of blood T cells in healthy people across ages. A second PCR, run for about 7 to 12 cycles, used a sample-barcoded 5' primer plus a J-beta primer mix. TCRdb re-called the 5' RACE reads through MiXCR, storing one row per CDR3 protein. The data hold 1.5 million to 2 million distinct CDR3 sequences, with approximately 32% observed a single time. Sequenced sample: blood. The receptors were sampled from a woman in her 30s in good health.

The genes are TRBV6-1 and TRBJ1-1, with D tentatively TRBD1 (5 bases). V lost 4 bases and J lost 0, with 18 bases in between. Germline CDR1 reads MNHNS; CDR2 reads SASEGT. The CDR3 is 17 residues long. In DNA form, the CDR3 reads TGTGCCAGCAGTGGAAGCAGGGAGGATCTTATGAACACTGAAGCTTTCTTT. Its protein product is CASSGSREDLMNTEAFF.

Written as DNA, the CDR3 is TGTGCCAGCAGCGGAGGGGGACTAGCGGGAGGACGTCTGGGAAATGAGCAGTTCTTC. Protein product: CASSGGGLAGGRLGNEQFF. The V call is TRBV9, the J call TRBJ2-1; 15 bases are shared with TRBD2. Germline lookup yields CDR1 SGDLS and CDR2 YYNGEE. V lost 3 bases, J lost 7 bases, and 14 bases stayed unmatched. The length of the CDR3 is 19 residues.

The J gene is TRBJ2-7, the V gene TRBV6-2 or TRBV6-3; D ambiguous. V lost 5 bases to trimming and J lost 2 bases, with 16 bases between them. The V gene's germline CDR1 is MNHEY and CDR2 SVGEGT. This CDR3 is built from 15 residues. CDR3 sequence (DNA): TGTGCCAGCAGTGACCCGTCGGGCTTGCCCTACGAGCAGTACTTC. It translates to CASSDPSGLPYEQYF.

The V and J genes are TRBV6-1 and TRBJ1-2; the match to TRBD1 covers 7 bases. There are 14 residues in the CDR3. Germline trimming cut 6 bases from V and 3 bases from J; bases unmatched to any gene: 7. In germline, CDR1 is MNHNS, CDR2 SASEGT. The CDR3 DNA is TGTGCCAGCAGGGCTACAGGGGCCCACTATGGCTACACCTTC. Translated, it gives CASRATGAHYGYTF.

As to this clonotype: One junction end does not reproduce the germline sequence, and a read error may be involved. The chain uses TRBV12-3 or TRBV12-4 and TRBJ2-7, with 7 bases that match TRBD1. This CDR3 contains 15 residues. The CDR3 is CASSDSGTASYKQYF. The CDR3 DNA reads TGTGCCAGCAGTGATTCCGGGACAGCAAGCTACAAGCAGTACTTC.

This clonotype was recorded at least ten times. The chain is built from TRBV6-4 and TRBJ2-3; 8 bases are a match to TRBD2. CDR1 is MRHNA, CDR2 SNTAGT, per germline. The CDR3 is 16 amino acids. With V trimmed by 3 bases and J by 1 base, 6 bases remained unmatched. The CDR3 sequence is CASSEVLSGGTDTQYF. As DNA, the CDR3 is TGTGCCAGCAGTGAGGTTCTTAGCGGGGGCACAGATACGCAGTATTTT.

A few counts support this clonotype. V and J are TRBV4-2 and TRBJ2-2; D possibly corresponds to TRBD2 (5 bases). This CDR3 is built from 14 residues. The V end lost 3 bases, the J end lost 6 bases, and 11 bases lay between the germline ends. CDR1 LGHNA and CDR2 YNFKEQ come from the germline V gene. CDR3 coding DNA: TGTGCCAGCAGCCAGGCCCCGGGATCCGGGGAGCTGTTTTTT. Its protein product is CASSQAPGSGELFF.

This clonotype has a handful of counts. The chain combines TRBV5-1 with TRBJ2-1; D might be TRBD2 (5 bases). V gave up 4 bases and J gave up 6 bases, with 14 bases separating them. CDR1 SGHRS and CDR2 YFSETQ come from the germline V gene. This CDR3 is built from 14 residues. CDR3 DNA sequence: TGCGCCAGCAGCACCGGCTCTAGCTCCAATGAGCAGTTCTTC. This translates into CASSTGSSSNEQFF.

About this clonotype itself: The junction departs from germline at one end; a sequencing error may be responsible. The chain uses TRBV4-2 and TRBJ1-2; D uncertain. In germline, CDR1 is LGHNA, CDR2 YNFKEQ. CDR3 length: 13 residues. The CDR3 loop is CANSQDGDYGYTF. The CDR3 DNA sequence: TGTGCCAACAGCCAAGACGGAGATTATGGCTACACCTTC.

This clonotype was picked up a small number of times. The chain joins TRBV30 to TRBJ2-6, with D possibly called TRBD1 or TRBD2 (5 bases each). In germline, CDR1 is GTSNPN, CDR2 SVGIG (reference sequence). This CDR3 spans 18 amino acids. V lost 8 bases, J lost 2 bases, and 25 bases lay in between. The CDR3 spells CAGLEPRGAFTGANVLTF. The DNA for the CDR3 is TGTGCCGGCTTGGAGCCCAGAGGGGCCTTCACTGGGGCCAACGTCCTGACTTTC.

Comment on this clonotype: A single base separates this from a much larger clone, so it may be a read error. The chain employs TRBV12-3 or TRBV12-4 and TRBJ2-5; D is unclear. CDR3 length: 13 residues. This chain's CDR3 is CASSFDGQETRYF. The CDR3 bases are TGTGCCAGCAGTTTTGACGGCCAAGAGACCCGGTACTTC.

The rearrangement joins TRBV7-3 to TRBJ2-7, with D perhaps matching TRBD1 (6 bases). Deletions cut 2 bases from V and 0 bases from J, with 11 bases between. In germline, CDR1 is SGHTA, CDR2 FQGTGA. The CDR3 totals 15 residues. CDR3 nucleotides: TGTGCCAGCAGCTTAGACAGGAGGAGCTCCTACGAGCAGTACTTC. Amino acids: CASSLDRRSSYEQYF.

In its sample, this clonotype was seen a few times. This sequence joins TRBV20-1 and TRBJ1-2; D unresolved. Germline V CDR1 and CDR2: DFQATT, SNEGSKA (reference sequence). This CDR3 is 15 amino acids long. V gave up 4 bases and J gave up 3 bases, with 18 bases separating them. The CDR3 DNA reads TGCAGTGCTACGGCCGGGAGGTTTACGGACTATGGCTACACCTTC. Translation: CSATAGRFTDYGYTF.

This clonotype was seen a few times. At one of its ends the junction is not consistent with the germline gene, which may arise from a read error. This chain connects TRBV20-1 to TRBJ2-7; 11 bases align to TRBD2. The CDR3 spans 12 residues. Per the germline V gene, CDR1 is DFQATT and CDR2 is SNEGSKA (reference sequence). This CDR3 reads CSASGAGLADTF. CDR3 nucleotide sequence: TGCAGTGCTAGCGGAGCGGGACTAGCGGATACCTTC.

There are a few counts of this clonotype. The V and J genes are TRBV28 and TRBJ2-7, with 7 positions matching TRBD2. Germline lookup yields CDR1 MDHEN and CDR2 SYDVKM. The ends lost 3 bases at V and 6 bases at J; junction bases unmatched: 8. The CDR3 is 14 amino acids. As DNA, the CDR3 is TGTGCCAGCAGTTTCCCGGGACTAAGCGGCGAGCAGTACTTC. This sequence encodes CASSFPGLSGEQYF.

This chain joins TRBV2 and TRBJ2-1; 7 bases line up with TRBD2. Germline V lookup: CDR1 SNHLY, CDR2 FYNNEI. The CDR3 is 13 amino acids. The V segment lost 11 bases and the J segment 9 bases; nucleotides outside the gene matches: 13. CDR3 nucleotide sequence: TGTGCCGGCATATATGCGGGAGTGACTGAGCAGTTCTTC. It is translated as CAGIYAGVTEQFF.

Only a few counts were recorded for this clonotype. The chain joins TRBV7-2 to TRBJ2-7; 11 bases fit TRBD2. Germline V CDR1 and CDR2: SGHTA, FQGNSA. The junction had 10 bases not matched to a gene; V was cut back by 5 bases and J by 4 bases. The CDR3 contains 16 residues. The CDR3 bases are TGTGCCAGCAGCCCACCCCCTAGCGGGAGGAGATACGAGCAGTACTTC. This encodes CASSPPPSGRRYEQYF. Based on the CDR3 plus reference TRBV7-2 and TRBJ2-7, the full variable domain is GAGVSQSPSNKVTEKGKDVELRCDPISGHTALYWYRQSLGQGLEFLIYFQGNSAPDKSGLPSDRFSAERTGGSVSTLTIQRTQQEDSAVYLCASSPPPSGRRYEQYFGPGTRLTVT.

The DNA of the CDR3 is TGCAGTGCCCCGACCACCCACTTAAAGGGGGTCCTGAACACTGAAGCTTTCTTT. It is translated as CSAPTTHLKGVLNTEAFF. This chain links TRBV20-1 with TRBJ1-1, with D possibly being TRBD1 (6 bases). Deletions cut 6 bases from V and 0 bases from J, with 26 bases between. This CDR3 has 18 residues. The V gene's germline CDR1 is DFQATT and CDR2 SNEGSKA (reference sequence).

This clonotype was detected a few times. The CDR3 DNA follows: TGCAGTGCTAGAGAGTCAGGGGCTGGTGGCTACACCTTC. It encodes CSARESGAGGYTF. The chain recombines TRBV20-1 with TRBJ1-2, with D possibly matching TRBD1 (6 bases). Trimming removed 0 bases from V and 7 bases from J, with 12 bases in between. The CDR3 spans 13 residues. The germline gives CDR1 DFQATT, CDR2 SNEGSKA (reference sequence).